The present T cell receptor beta chain was sequenced within a study of blood T cells in healthy people across ages. The authors ran a second PCR of 7 to 11 cycles using a sample-barcoded 5' primer and a J-beta primer mix. Each cDNA molecule received a tag from a template-switch adaptor that had 12 random nucleotides. Sequencing recovered at least 3 million CDR3-containing paired-end reads from each sample. TCRdb re-called the 5' RACE reads through MiXCR, storing one row per CDR3 protein. The table lists fewer than 800,000 distinct CDR3 sequences, under 25% of them singletons. Germline V gives CDR1 SGHDT, CDR2 YYEEEE. V lost 2 bases and J lost 0, with 9 bases in between. There are 15 residues in the CDR3.

The sequence was collected from a man between 65 and 85 years old in good health. The chain links TRBV5-6 to TRBJ2-4, with a tentative D call TRBD2 (6 bases). Specimen: blood. The DNA of the CDR3 is TGTGCCAGCAGCTTTAGCGGAGTAGCCAAAAACATTCAGTACTTC. Translation gives CASSFSGVAKNIQYF. Combining the CDR3 with reference TRBV5-6 and TRBJ2-4 gives the whole variable domain DAGVTQSPTHLIKTRGQQVTLRCSPKSGHDTVSWYQQALGQGPQFIFQYYEEEERQRGNFPDRFSGHQFPNYSSELNVNALLLGDSALYLCASSFSGVAKNIQYFGAGTRLSVL.